The sequence of this T cell receptor beta chain was determined in a study of breast tumors, draining lymph nodes, adjacent tissues. Findings and caveats of the study: Tumor repertoires ranked between lymph nodes and nontumor tissue in diversity, with V and J gene preferences. Findings are consistent with lymph node origin and intratumoral expansion of most tumor T cells.

Each CDR3 protein is one row after TCRdb ran MiXCR on the multiplex PCR reads. This table has about 300,000 distinct CDR3 sequences, about 30% appearing once. Axillary draining lymph nodes of breast cancer patients supplied the node samples. There are many counts of this clonotype. Antigen: not known. V lost 5 bases to trimming and J lost 5 bases; unmatched junction nucleotides: 11. Germline V CDR1 and CDR2: SGHAT, FQNNGV. This CDR3 comprises 17 residues. The receptor's source is a female donor with breast cancer. Some clones in this sample may be carry-over from other donors' samples. Sequencing input: axillary lymph node tissue. The rearrangement links TRBV11-2 to TRBJ2-7; 14 bases line up with TRBD2. The CDR3 bases are TGTGCCAGCAGCCCGTCTCCCCGGGGACTAGCGGGAGACGAGCAGTACTTC. Its translation: CASSPSPRGLAGDEQYF.